This TCR beta chain was recorded in a study of blood T cell repertoires in COVID-19 (TCRdb year 2020). For context, the study as a whole: The collaborator samples originated in the United States, Italy and Spain and spanned the acute and convalescent phases of COVID-19. The prospective study material was composed of cDNA or gDNA derived from T cells, B-cell-depleted T cells, or PBMCs. Subjects who had been exposed to COVID-19, were actively infected with it, or had recovered from it provided the deeply sampled blood TCRbeta repertoires that made up the dataset. The repertoires were released in a freely available public database intended as a resource for research on the immune response to SARS-CoV-2. The samples were drawn from two sources: the first 160 participants of the ongoing ImmuneRACE study, and fewer than 1,500 subjects contributed by 6 global collaborators. A de-identified subject ID, COVID-19 status, age in years and sex were almost always included in the sample metadata. Where HLA class I and class II types were available, the types were taken from metadata supplied by the sample provider, not from assay-based typing.

Details on this clone: Its antigen has not been determined. No qualities accompany the bases; no much larger clone lies one base away.

In Seattle, one collaborating source enrolled patients while the infection was active and tracked those patients longitudinally over the course of disease. The collaborating institutions used their own protocols to collect whole blood in K2EDTA tubes. For TCRbeta analysis, collaborators shipped samples as frozen whole blood, isolated PBMCs, or DNA extracted from either of those sample types. Study-level results and caveats: The quantity of clinical and demographic metadata differed by source and by participant and was supplied without curation.

Measured from the cysteine to the phenylalanine, the CDR3 is 15 residues long. CDR3 DNA only is kept here, 45 bases in frame from base 1. V is reduced by 6 bases and J by 2 bases, leaving a spacing of 16 bases between them. CDR1 SNHLY and CDR2 FYNNEI were looked up in the germline V gene. TCRbeta CDR3 regions were amplified from genomic DNA using the immunoSEQ Assay, a bias-controlled multiplex PCR. The study's processing was this. The number of nucleated cells in each sample was estimated from the amplification of reference gene primers within the assay. To quantify the absolute abundance of each unique TCRbeta CDR3 rearrangement, sequence reads were collapsed and filtered. Productive Simpson clonality was computed per sample as the square root of Simpson's diversity index over productive rearrangements. TCRdb took over this immuneACCESS table, retaining in-frame rearrangements with V and J assigned. Such tables are incomplete; in checked studies, under half of the missing clones stem from an unresolved V gene, and the remainder is unexplained. V and J calls and clone size are given by that table; D and trimming were obtained from the DNA. Recorded for this sample are 80,000 to 90,000 clones; around 85% of them occurred a single time. The ten largest clones represent just over 3% of the sample.

This TCR was sampled from a woman older than 75 with COVID-19, enrolled during active disease. The V gene is TRBV2 and the J gene is TRBJ1-2, with the D gene not clear enough to name. The sample consisted of peripheral blood. The CDR3 region reads CASSPLRQTNYGYTF. The DNA sequence is given as TGTGCCAGCAGCCCCCTGAGGCAGACGAACTATGGCTACACCTTC. The full variable domain, completed from the reference TRBV2 and TRBJ1-2 proteins outside the CDR3, reads EPEVTQTPSHQVTQMGQEVILRCVPISNHLYFYWYRQILGQKVEFLVSFYNNEISEKSEIFDDQFSVERPDGSNFTLKIRSTKLEDSAMYFCASSPLRQTNYGYTFGSGTRLTVV.